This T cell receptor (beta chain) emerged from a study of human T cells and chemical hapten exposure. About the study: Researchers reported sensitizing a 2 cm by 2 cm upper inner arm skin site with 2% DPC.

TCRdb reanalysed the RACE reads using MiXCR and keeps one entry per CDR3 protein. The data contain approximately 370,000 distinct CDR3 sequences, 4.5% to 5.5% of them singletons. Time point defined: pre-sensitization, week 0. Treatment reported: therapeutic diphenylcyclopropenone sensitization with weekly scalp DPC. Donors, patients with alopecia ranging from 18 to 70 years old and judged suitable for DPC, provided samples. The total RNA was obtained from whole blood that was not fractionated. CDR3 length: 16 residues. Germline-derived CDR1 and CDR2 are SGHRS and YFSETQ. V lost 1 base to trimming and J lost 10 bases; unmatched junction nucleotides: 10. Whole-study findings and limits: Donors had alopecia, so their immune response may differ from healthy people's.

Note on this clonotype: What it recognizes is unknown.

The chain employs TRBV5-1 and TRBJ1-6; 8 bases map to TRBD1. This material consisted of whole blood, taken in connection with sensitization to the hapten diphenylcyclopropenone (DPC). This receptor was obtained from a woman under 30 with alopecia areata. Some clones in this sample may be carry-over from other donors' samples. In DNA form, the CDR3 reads TGCGCCAGCAGCTTGCACCTACAGGGGGAGGGATCACCCCTCCACTTT. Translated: CASSLHLQGEGSPLHF.